What follows are 21 T cell receptor beta chains derived from one specimen sequenced in a study of blood T cell repertoires in COVID-19. The protocol was immunoSEQ multiplex PCR, while the TCRdb copy is restricted to in-frame clones and leaves out a portion. Of around 100,000 clones listed, around four fifths are singletons. What was sequenced was peripheral blood. The receptors shown here come from a man between 65 and 80 years old with acute or convalescent COVID-19.

The J gene is TRBJ1-6, the V gene TRBV6-1; tentative D call: TRBD1 (6 bases). CDR1 MNHNS and CDR2 SASEGT come from the germline V gene. V dropped 1 base and J dropped 0 bases, with 13 bases sitting between them. The CDR3 sequence is 18 residues long. In DNA form, the CDR3 reads TGTGCCAGCAGTGAAGTCCAGGGGATTAGCTCCTATAATTCACCCCTCCACTTT. Its translation: CASSEVQGISSYNSPLHF.

V gene TRBV5-5 combines with J gene TRBJ1-6; TRBD1 matches at 7 bases. Germline trimming cut 4 bases from V and 8 bases from J; bases unmatched to any gene: 9. Germline loops: CDR1 SGHKS, CDR2 YYEKEE (reference sequence). This CDR3 comprises 15 residues. DNA for the CDR3: TGTGCCAGCAGCCCACCGACAGGGCGGGATTCACCCCTCCACTTT. It is translated as CASSPPTGRDSPLHF.

V usage is TRBV27 and J usage is TRBJ1-6; 9 nucleotides match TRBD1. This CDR3 spans 14 amino acids. Looked up from germline, CDR1 is MNHEY and CDR2 is SMNVEV (reference sequence). The junction had 10 bases not matched to a gene; V was cut back by 4 bases and J by 15 bases. The CDR3 nucleotides read TGTGCCAGCAGTTCGGGACAGGGCCATTTTCTCCTCCACTTT. Protein sequence: CASSSGQGHFLLHF.

The chain combines TRBV28 with TRBJ2-3; 8 bases are shared with TRBD1. CDR1 is MDHEN, CDR2 SYDVKM, per germline. Losses at the gene ends were 6 bases for V and 5 bases for J; bases not matched to a gene: 7. CDR3 length: 14 residues. The CDR3 DNA is TGTGCCAGCAGCTCGACAGGGGTGGGAGATACGCAGTATTTT. This gives the protein CASSSTGVGDTQYF.

CDR3 amino acids: CATSRGSGWNTEAFF. CDR3 nucleotide sequence: TGTGCCACCAGCAGAGGGTCAGGGTGGAACACTGAAGCTTTCTTT. The chain combines TRBV15 with TRBJ1-1; the D gene is possibly TRBD1 (5 bases). Trimming pared 1 base from V and 1 base from J, leaving 10 bases between. CDR1 LNHNV and CDR2 YYDKDF come from the germline V gene (reference sequence). CDR3 length: 15 residues.

V and J are TRBV30 and TRBJ1-4, with D possibly TRBD1 on 6 matching bases. This CDR3 contains 15 residues. Per germline, CDR1 GTSNPN and CDR2 SVGIG (reference sequence). The V end lost 2 bases, the J end lost 4 bases, and 14 bases lay between the germline ends. The CDR3 protein is CAWSTQGYGNEKLFF. The CDR3 region has the DNA TGTGCCTGGAGTACCCAGGGGTACGGTAATGAAAAACTGTTTTTT.

The V and J genes are TRBV2 and TRBJ1-6; D not certain. The CDR3 sequence is 15 residues long. Trimming took 4 bases from V and 7 from J, leaving 14 bases between them. Germline V gene lookup returns CDR1 SNHLY and CDR2 FYNNEI. CDR3 residues: CASSGSGGGNSPLHF. Here the CDR3 DNA reads TGTGCCAGCAGTGGGTCGGGCGGAGGGAATTCACCCCTCCACTTT.

The chain carries TRBV7-2 and TRBJ1-1; TRBD1 aligns across 8 bases. The CDR3 is 15 residues long. V trimming: 5 bases; J trimming: 4 bases; junction bases outside the gene matches: 9. Germline CDR1 and CDR2: SGHTA and FQGNSA. CDR3 protein: CASSPRAGQGTEAFF. The DNA for the CDR3 is TGTGCCAGCAGCCCTAGGGCAGGACAGGGCACTGAAGCTTTCTTT.

The rearrangement links TRBV28 to TRBJ1-5; 9 bases are shared with TRBD1. CDR1 and CDR2 (germline): MDHEN, SYDVKM. The CDR3 has 14 amino acids. Germline trimming cut 7 bases from V and 2 bases from J; bases unmatched to any gene: 3. For the CDR3, the DNA is TGTGCCAGCAAGAGGGACAGGGGCAATCAGCCCCAGCATTTT. It encodes CASKRDRGNQPQHF. The full variable domain, in which reference TRBV28 and TRBJ1-5 provide the parts outside the CDR3, is DVKVTQSSRYLVKRTGEKVFLECVQDMDHENMFWYRQDPGLGLRLIYFSYDVKMKEKGDIPEGYSVSREKKERFSLILESASTNQTSMYLCASKRDRGNQPQHFGDGTRLSIL.

This clone was counted between two and nine times. At the DNA level, this CDR3 is encoded by other sequences in the same sample as well. The CDR3 DNA sequence: TGTGCCAGCAGCGTAGATGGGGGGTACGAGCAGTACTTC. Translating gives CASSVDGGYEQYF. V and J are TRBV9 and TRBJ2-7; D is possibly TRBD2 (6 bases). V shed 0 bases and J shed 4 bases, with 8 bases lying between them. The CDR3 has 13 amino acids. Germline CDR1 SGDLS, CDR2 YYNGEE.

This chain joins TRBV6-1 and TRBJ1-6; D not certain. This CDR3 has 15 amino acids. Between the trimmed V and J ends, which lost 1 base and 6 bases, there was a span of 10 bases. Looked up from germline, CDR1 is MNHNS and CDR2 is SASEGT. The CDR3 DNA follows: TGTGCCAGCAGTGAAGTCGGAGGCGTTAATTCACCCCTCCACTTT. Translated, it gives CASSEVGGVNSPLHF.

The chain has TRBV3-1 (or the pseudogene TRBV3-2) and TRBJ1-3; tentatively, D is TRBD1 (6 bases). Germline V gene lookup returns CDR1 LGHDT and CDR2 YNNKEL (reference sequence). The V gene lost 6 bases and the J gene lost 4 bases, with 13 bases spanning the gap. The CDR3 runs 14 residues. This CDR3 is CASSHTGLGNTIYF. CDR3 in DNA: TGTGCCAGCAGTCACACAGGGTTGGGAAACACCATATATTTT.

V is TRBV5-4 and J is TRBJ2-1, with 8 bases fitting TRBD1. The CDR3 extends over 15 amino acids. Germline CDR1 SGHNT, CDR2 YYREEE (reference sequence). The V gene end was trimmed by 2 bases and the J gene end by 8 bases; junction bases not matched to a gene: 9. For the CDR3, the DNA is TGTGCCAGCAGCTTACGAAAGACAGGGGTTGATGAGCAGTTCTTC. Translated, it gives CASSLRKTGVDEQFF.

Here the CDR3 DNA reads TGTGCCAGCAGCCTCGGGGGGGCCAAGAACACTGAAGCTTTCTTT. Amino acids: CASSLGGAKNTEAFF. V is TRBV27 and J is TRBJ1-1, with D perhaps matching TRBD1 (6 bases). The V and J ends lost 6 bases and 1 base respectively, with 15 bases between them. The CDR3 is 15 residues long. Germline loops: CDR1 MNHEY, CDR2 SMNVEV (reference sequence).

The gene calls are TRBV6-5 and TRBJ1-5; D unclear. The CDR3 consists of 14 residues. Germline V lookup: CDR1 MNHEY, CDR2 SVGAGI. Deletions cut 8 bases from V and 1 base from J, with 12 bases between. The CDR3 loop reads CASPPPGSNQPQHF. In DNA form, the CDR3 reads TGTGCCAGCCCCCCGCCGGGGAGCAATCAGCCCCAGCATTTT.

This sequence joins TRBV7-3 and TRBJ2-3; perhaps TRBD2 as D (5 bases). V was cut by 5 bases and J by 6 bases, with 12 bases left in between. The CDR3 contains 13 residues. Germline V CDR1 and CDR2: SGHTA, FQGTGA. CDR3 nucleotides: TGTGCCAGCAGCGCCTCTAGCTCCGATACGCAGTATTTT. It specifies CASSASSSDTQYF.

The genes are TRBV19 and TRBJ2-2; D might be TRBD1 (6 bases). V was pared by 6 bases and J by 5 bases, with 16 bases between. CDR3 length equals 15 residues. Per the germline V gene, CDR1 is LNHDA and CDR2 is SQIVND (reference sequence). The CDR3 bases are TGTGCCAGTAGAAAGGGGGTAGATCGAACCGGGGAGCTGTTTTTT. It translates to CASRKGVDRTGELFF.

This sequence joins TRBV27 and TRBJ1-5; 8 bases match TRBD1. The CDR3 has 14 amino acids. J gave up 2 bases and V 6 bases, and 3 bases lay outside the gene matches. Germline V gene lookup returns CDR1 MNHEY and CDR2 SMNVEV (reference sequence). As DNA, the CDR3 is TGTGCCAGCAGCAAGGACAGGGGCAATCAGCCCCAGCATTTT. It specifies CASSKDRGNQPQHF.

The chain recombines TRBV7-6 with TRBJ2-3; no definite D call. From germline, CDR1 is SGHVS and CDR2 FNYEAQ. The CDR3 totals 15 residues. V lost 3 bases and J 0 bases, leaving 10 bases between the germline ends. The CDR3 coding sequence is TGTGCCAGCAGCTTGGCCCTGGCTAGCACAGATACGCAGTATTTT. Amino acids: CASSLALASTDTQYF.

The chain joins TRBV3-1 (or the pseudogene TRBV3-2) to TRBJ1-2; 7 bases match TRBD1. The CDR3 totals 15 residues. Germline trimming cut 5 bases from V and 2 bases from J; bases unmatched to any gene: 8. Per germline, CDR1 LGHDT and CDR2 YNNKEL (reference sequence). The CDR3 nucleotides are TGTGCCAGCAGCACCCACAGGGGTGGAAACTATGGCTACACCTTC. It specifies CASSTHRGGNYGYTF.

This clone came up a few times. The chain joins TRBV29-1 to TRBJ2-7, with 10 bases aligning to TRBD1. V lost 5 bases and J lost 3; bases outside the gene matches: 25. CDR3 length equals 20 residues. CDR1 and CDR2 (germline): SQVTM, ANQGSEA. The DNA of the CDR3 is TGCAGCGTTTATTTGGGGCCAGGGACAGGGGCCGCGGGTGGGAGCTACGAGCAGTACTTC. It encodes CSVYLGPGTGAAGGSYEQYF.